These T cell receptor beta chains were read from a single sample in a study of regulatory T cells in long-lasting Graves disease. TCRdb reprocessed the multiplex PCR reads with MiXCR, giving one entry per CDR3 protein. Of around 500,000 distinct CDR3 sequences in the sample, 12% were seen once. This same sample was also part of a study on T cells in Graves' hyperthyroidism and ophthalmopathy.

Sequencing was performed on peripheral blood mononuclear cells (PBMCs), taken at new diagnosis, from a patient treated with antithyroid drugs. These receptors were collected from a woman aged 25 to 45 with Graves disease. Both conserved end residues are part of each CDR3. A D gene is named only where the DNA matches it firmly. Size values are once, few and many counts, or a class for expanded clones, and some rows have none.

many,.,TRBJ2-1,TRBV2,TGTGCCAGCAGTGAAGACGAAGGGAATAGCTCCTACAATGAGCAGTTCTTC,CASSEDEGNSSYNEQFF
.,TRBD2,TRBJ2-1,TRBV9,TGTGCCAGCAGCGCAGCTAGCGGTCCAATCAATGAGCAGTTCTTC,CASSAASGPINEQFF
many,.,TRBJ1-5,TRBV6-2/TRBV6-3,TGTGCCAGCAGTTACGAGGACGTTCAGCCCCAGCATTTT,CASSYEDVQPQHF
many,.,TRBJ1-1,TRBV18,TGTGCCAGCTCACCAAATTTCGGGGTGGCCACTGAAGCTTTCTTT,CASSPNFGVATEAFF
.,TRBD2,TRBJ2-2,TRBV20-1,TGCAGTGCTGCCGCGGGAGTCCGGGAGCTGTTTTTT,CSAAAGVRELFF
many,.,TRBJ1-5,TRBV6-2/TRBV6-3,TGTGCCAGCAGTTACACGTGGCATCAGCCCCAGCATTTT,CASSYTWHQPQHF
few,.,TRBJ2-1,TRBV16,TGTGCCAGCAGCCAAGACCACGAAGGCTATCATGAGCAGTTCTTC,CASSQDHEGYHEQFF
many,TRBD1,TRBJ2-7,TRBV7-2,TGTGCCAGCAGCTCCGCTGGACAGGGAGGCGAGCAGTACTTC,CASSSAGQGGEQYF
many,TRBD2,TRBJ2-1,TRBV7-9,TGTGCCAGCAGCTTAGCCACTAGCGGGAGTGCGGACAATGAGCAGTTCTTC,CASSLATSGSADNEQFF
.,TRBD2,TRBJ2-1,TRBV18,TGTGCCAGCTCACTCGGGAGGGACTCCTACAATGAGCAGTTCTTC,CASSLGRDSYNEQFF
.,.,TRBJ2-7,TRBV6-1,TGTGCCAGCAGAACGTCGGGAGCCTTCTCCTACGGGCAGTACTTC,CASRTSGAFSYGQYF
.,.,TRBJ1-1,TRBV7-9,TGTGCCAGCACCCCGGGACACTCGAACACTGAAGCTTTCTTT,CASTPGHSNTEAFF
many,.,TRBJ2-7,TRBV30,TGTGCCTGGAGCACCGGAAGCTCCTACGAGCAGTACTTC,CAWSTGSSYEQYF
many,TRBD1,TRBJ1-1,TRBV6-2/TRBV6-3,TGTGCCAGCAGTTGGAGGGGGCCGAACACTGAAGCTTTCTTT,CASSWRGPNTEAFF
many,TRBD1,TRBJ2-7,TRBV28,TGTGCCAGCAGCCCCCCTGGGACAGGGTTCTACGAGCAGTACTTC,CASSPPGTGFYEQYF
.,.,TRBJ1-5,TRBV15,TGTGCCACCAGACCAGACGGATTTTATAGCAATCAGCCCCAGCATTTT,CATRPDGFYSNQPQHF
.,.,TRBJ2-7,TRBV19,TGTGCCAGTAGTATCGGCCTAGCCCCCTACAAGCAGTACTTC,CASSIGLAPYKQYF
few,TRBD1,TRBJ1-5,TRBV6-2/TRBV6-3,TGTGCCAGCAGGATCAGGGGGGGCAATCAGCCCCAGCATTTT,CASRIRGGNQPQHF
.,.,TRBJ2-5,TRBV3-1,TGTGCCAGCAGTCGGGGCGGGCTTCAAGAGTCCCAGTACTTC,CASSRGGLQESQYF
many,.,TRBJ2-1,TRBV18,TGTGCCAGCTCACCACCGCAGGGGCGGCCCTACAATGAGCAGTTCTTC,CASSPPQGRPYNEQFF